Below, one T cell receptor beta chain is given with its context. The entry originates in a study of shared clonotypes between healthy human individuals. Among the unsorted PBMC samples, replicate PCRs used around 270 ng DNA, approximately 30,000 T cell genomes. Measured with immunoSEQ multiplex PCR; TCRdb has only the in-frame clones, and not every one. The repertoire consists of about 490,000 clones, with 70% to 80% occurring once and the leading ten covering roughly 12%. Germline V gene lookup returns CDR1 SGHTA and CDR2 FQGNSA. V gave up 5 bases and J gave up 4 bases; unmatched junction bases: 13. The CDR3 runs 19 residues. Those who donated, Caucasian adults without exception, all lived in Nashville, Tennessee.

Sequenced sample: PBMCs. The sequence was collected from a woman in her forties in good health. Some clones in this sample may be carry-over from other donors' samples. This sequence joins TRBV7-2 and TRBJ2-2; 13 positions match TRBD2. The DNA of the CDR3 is TGTGCCAGCAGCAAGCCGGTCGGACTAGCGGGAGCGTTCACCGGGGAGCTGTTTTTT. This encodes CASSKPVGLAGAFTGELFF. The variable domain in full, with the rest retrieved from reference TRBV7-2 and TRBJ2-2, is GAGVSQSPSNKVTEKGKDVELRCDPISGHTALYWYRQSLGQGLEFLIYFQGNSAPDKSGLPSDRFSAERTGGSVSTLTIQRTQQEDSAVYLCASSKPVGLAGAFTGELFFGEGSRLTVL.